Listed below are T cell receptor beta chains from one sample, sequenced in a study of blood T cell repertoires in COVID-19. The assay was immunoSEQ multiplex PCR, and TCRdb's table has in-frame clones only and misses some. In the table there are around 380,000 clones, 87% of which are singletons. The sequencing input was PBMCs or T cells enriched from blood (not recorded which). The receptors were sampled from a man under 40 who had recovered from COVID-19. Both conserved end residues are part of each CDR3. A D gene is named only where the DNA matches it firmly. The listing skips clone size in some rows; elsewhere it reads once, few, many or a size class.

>TRBJ2-7|TRBD2|.|TRBV19
CASSGLAGVYEQYF
TGTGCCAGTAGTGGCCTAGCGGGGGTCTACGAGCAGTACTTC
>TRBJ1-4|.|.|TRBV30
CAWSRGGGREKLFF
TGTGCCTGGAGTAGGGGGGGAGGACGTGAAAAACTGTTTTTT
>TRBJ1-1|.|.|TRBV6-1
CASSEGGLVTEAFF
TGTGCCAGCAGTGAAGGAGGGTTGGTCACTGAAGCTTTCTTT
>TRBJ1-4|.|.|TRBV2
CASRGVAGFGEKLFF
TGTGCCAGCAGGGGGGTGGCGGGGTTCGGTGAAAAACTGTTTTTT
>TRBJ2-3|TRBD2|.|TRBV9
CASSDDSGGLTDTQYF
TGTGCCAGCAGCGACGATAGCGGGGGTCTCACAGATACGCAGTATTTT
>TRBJ1-2|.|.|TRBV3-1/TRBV3-2
CASSQGGRGERYTF
TGTGCCAGCAGCCAAGGGGGCAGGGGAGAAAGGTACACCTTC
>TRBJ1-1|.|.|TRBV30
CAWASTRERAFF
TGTGCCTGGGCCTCCACCAGGGAACGAGCTTTCTTT
>TRBJ2-7|TRBD1|.|TRBV27
CASSLTGGHEQYF
TGTGCCAGCAGCCTCACAGGGGGCCACGAGCAGTACTTC
>TRBJ2-7|TRBD2|.|TRBV5-1
CASSTGGFEQYF
TGCGCCAGCAGCACGGGGGGATTCGAGCAGTACTTC
>TRBJ1-3|TRBD1|.|TRBV25-1
CATTGAGGNTIYF
TGTGCCACTACAGGGGCTGGCGGAAACACCATATATTTT
>TRBJ2-1|.|.|TRBV15
CATSSWTGRDEQFF
TGTGCCACCAGCAGTTGGACAGGGAGGGATGAGCAGTTCTTC
>TRBJ1-5|TRBD1|.|TRBV6-5
CASRGTVNQPQHF
TGTGCCAGCAGGGGGACAGTCAATCAGCCCCAGCATTTT
>TRBJ1-4|TRBD1|.|TRBV27
CASSPPGTVLEKLFF
TGTGCCAGCAGCCCACCCGGGACAGTACTTGAAAAACTGTTTTTT
>TRBJ2-7|.|once|TRBV18
CASSPPMTGVTNEQYF
TGTGCCAGCTCACCACCAATGACCGGGGTTACGAACGAGCAGTACTTC
>TRBJ2-1|.|.|TRBV25-1
CASSRTASYNEQFF
TGTGCCAGCAGTCGAACAGCCTCCTATAATGAGCAGTTCTTC
>TRBJ1-3|.|.|TRBV18
CASSPQGFSGNTIYF
TGTGCCAGCTCACCTCAGGGCTTCTCTGGAAACACCATATATTTT
>TRBJ1-1|.|few|TRBV7-3
CASSLTTGGNTEAFF
TGTGCCAGCAGCTTAACTACCGGGGGGAACACTGAAGCTTTCTTT
>TRBJ1-5|TRBD1|.|TRBV30
CAWSGQGNQPQHF
TGTGCCTGGAGTGGACAGGGGAATCAGCCCCAGCATTTT
>TRBJ1-3|.|.|TRBV2
CASSSEGNTIYF
TGTGCCAGCAGTTCAGAAGGAAACACCATATATTTT
>TRBJ1-3|TRBD1|.|TRBV7-2
CASSLRQGTISGNTIYF
TGTGCCAGCAGCCTAAGACAGGGGACTATCTCTGGAAACACCATATATTTT
>TRBJ1-2|.|.|TRBV19
CASTSRETGQHYGYTF
TGTGCCAGTACCTCCCGAGAAACAGGGCAGCACTATGGCTACACCTTC
>TRBJ2-7|TRBD2|.|TRBV4-3
CASSQGLAGDLQAEQYF
TGCGCCAGCAGCCAGGGACTAGCGGGGGACCTCCAGGCCGAGCAGTACTTC
>TRBJ1-6|.|.|TRBV9
CASSVGTNSPLHF
TGTGCCAGCAGCGTAGGGACAAATTCACCCCTCCACTTT